The 8 T cell receptor beta chains in this list originate from one sample, sequenced in a study of CD8 T cells in ankylosing spondylitis (dated by TCRdb to 2017 to 2019). Overall results and qualifications from the work: Blood from ankylosing spondylitis patients appeared to be characterized by a TCR beta motif made up of several highly homologous amino acid variants.

Preparation of the library involved 5' RACE. Sequencing took place on an Illumina HiSeq 2500. The public sequencing data were trimmed at Q25 with fastp and processed into clonotypes with MiXCR by TCRdb, which kept only in-frame beta chains. Rows are combined by CDR3 protein, so each entry shows the most common genes and DNA. In all, the sample holds 650,000 to 800,000 distinct CDR3 sequences, and around 17% of those were seen once. Under 20% of the sample belongs to the ten largest clones. Which antigens these TCRs recognize remains unknown. The sequencing sample was made of blood, either unsorted or a sorted T cell fraction (not recorded which). The receptors originated from a male donor with ankylosing spondylitis.

The chain joins TRBV10-3 to TRBJ2-5; TRBD2 matches at 9 bases. V dropped 3 bases and J dropped 2; count of bases not matched to a gene: 4. The V gene's germline CDR1 is ENHRY and CDR2 SYGVKD. The CDR3 runs 15 residues. CDR3 nucleotide sequence: TGTGCCATCAGTGACACGACTAGCGGTCAAGAGACCCAGTACTTC. It translates to CAISDTTSGQETQYF.

This clonotype occurred a few times. The chain is built from TRBV6-1 and TRBJ1-1; 8 bases are a match to TRBD1. The CDR3 length is 14 residues. The germline V gene encodes CDR1 MNHNS and CDR2 SASEGT. V shed 3 bases and J 5 bases; nucleotides not matched to a gene: 5. The CDR3 DNA is TGTGCCAGCAGTGATGACAGGGGAGTGACTGAAGCTTTCTTT. Translation gives CASSDDRGVTEAFF.

CDR3 nucleotide sequence: TGTGCCAGCAGTTCCGCCCAGGGACTAGCGGCCTACGAGCAGTACTTC. This gives the protein CASSSAQGLAAYEQYF. V usage is TRBV12-3 or TRBV12-4 and J usage is TRBJ2-7, with TRBD2 matching 11 bases. Trimming removed 4 bases from V and 2 bases from J; junction bases left unmatched: 7. This CDR3 spans 16 amino acids.

V usage is TRBV7-9 and J usage is TRBJ2-5; 10 bases fit TRBD1. The CDR3 runs to 16 residues. Looked up from germline, CDR1 is SEHNR and CDR2 is FQNEAQ (reference sequence). V trimming: 5 bases; J trimming: 3 bases; junction bases outside the gene matches: 9. CDR3: CASSVTGGAYEETQYF. CDR3 coding DNA: TGTGCCAGCAGCGTGACAGGGGGCGCCTACGAAGAGACCCAGTACTTC.

This clonotype was seen a few times. The chain combines TRBV6-5 with TRBJ1-1; 8 bases line up with TRBD1. Per the germline V gene, CDR1 is MNHEY and CDR2 is SVGAGI. CDR3 size: 15 residues. V gave up 0 bases and J gave up 5 bases; unmatched junction bases: 5. CDR3 bases: TGTGCCAGCAGTTACTCGACACAGGGGGGGACTGAAGCTTTCTTT. It codes for CASSYSTQGGTEAFF.

The chain links TRBV12-3 or TRBV12-4 to TRBJ1-6, with TRBD1 as a possible D gene (5 bases). The V and J ends lost 1 base and 6 bases respectively, with 13 bases between them. CDR3 length: 16 amino acids. CDR3 DNA sequence: TGTGCCAGCAGTTTAGGGGCAGGGCGAAGTAATTCACCCCTCCACTTT. This sequence encodes CASSLGAGRSNSPLHF.

A few counts support this clonotype. The rearrangement links TRBV10-2 to TRBJ1-5, with D possibly being TRBD1 (6 bases). CDR1 WSHSY and CDR2 SAAADI come from the germline V gene. V was trimmed by 0 bases and J by 7 bases, leaving 7 bases between them. The CDR3 totals 13 residues. CDR3 protein: CASSESGGQPQHF. CDR3 nucleotides: TGCGCCAGCAGTGAGTCAGGGGGACAGCCCCAGCATTTT.

The chain uses TRBV6-6 and TRBJ2-7; no firm D call. Germline V CDR1 and CDR2: MNHNY, SVGAGI (reference sequence). V lost 2 bases, J lost 3 bases, and 8 bases lay in between. CDR3 size: 13 residues. CDR3: CASSYVGLYEQYF. The CDR3 coding sequence is TGTGCCAGCAGTTACGTCGGCCTCTACGAGCAGTACTTC.